The 27 T cell receptor beta chains in this list originate from one sample, sequenced in a study of cytomegalovirus exposure and HLA in healthy donors. Profiled with immunoSEQ multiplex PCR; TCRdb holds only in-frame clones, not every one. This table has around 200,000 clones, roughly 84% appearing once. Sequencing was performed on PBMCs. All receptors derive from a woman under 30 in good health and CMV-seropositive.

The chain links TRBV6-1 to TRBJ2-7; D ambiguous. The CDR3 has 13 residues. The V end was cut by 7 bases, the J end by 0 bases, with 10 bases between. Germline CDR1 and CDR2: MNHNS and SASEGT. The CDR3 protein is CASTSELSYEQYF. Written as DNA, the CDR3 is TGTGCCAGCACATCGGAGCTCTCCTACGAGCAGTACTTC.

The chain employs TRBV6-6 and TRBJ1-5; no clear D gene. Germline CDR1 and CDR2: MNHNY and SVGAGI (reference sequence). The CDR3 sequence is 15 residues long. V was trimmed by 3 bases and J by 2 bases, leaving 11 bases between them. In DNA, the CDR3 is TGTGCCAGCAGTTATATGGGCGGGGGCAATCAGCCCCAGCATTTT. Its translation: CASSYMGGGNQPQHF.

Ten or more counts support this clone. The CDR3 spells CATSSEGGEKLFF. CDR3 nucleotides: TGTGCCACCAGCAGTGAGGGCGGTGAAAAACTGTTTTTT. The V call is TRBV15, the J call TRBJ1-4; unclear D gene. V was trimmed by 3 bases and J by 7 bases, leaving 9 bases between them. This CDR3 is built from 13 residues. Germline V CDR1 and CDR2: LNHNV, YYDKDF (reference sequence).

The V call is TRBV5-6, the J call TRBJ2-3, with TRBD2 matching 10 bases. The CDR3 spans 15 residues. The V and J ends lost 0 bases and 3 bases, in that order; junction bases with no gene match: 1. CDR1 SGHDT and CDR2 YYEEEE come from the germline V gene. DNA for the CDR3: TGTGCCAGCAGCTTGGCTAGCGGGGGTACAGATACGCAGTATTTT. Encoded protein: CASSLASGGTDTQYF.

This clone was seen only a few times. The chain links TRBV27 to TRBJ1-2; no reliable D call. The CDR3 contains 13 residues. From germline, CDR1 is MNHEY and CDR2 SMNVEV (reference sequence). Trimming removed 0 bases from V and 7 bases from J, with 9 bases in between. Here the CDR3 reads CASSLSRQSGYTF. CDR3 coding DNA: TGTGCCAGCAGTTTATCGCGGCAGTCTGGCTACACCTTC.

In nucleotides, the CDR3 is TGTGCCAGCAGTTACACGGGCGGGAGGACTGAAGCTTTCTTT. It specifies CASSYTGGRTEAFF. J is TRBJ1-1 and V is TRBV6-5; D not certain. Germline V CDR1 and CDR2: MNHEY, SVGAGI. Trimming shortened V by 2 bases and J by 5 bases, and 12 bases separated the two germline ends. The CDR3 runs to 14 residues.

The J gene is TRBJ2-1, the V gene TRBV2, with D possibly being TRBD1 (6 bases). Germline V gene sequence: CDR1 SNHLY, CDR2 FYNNEI. The CDR3 spans 15 residues. V lost 2 bases and J lost 6, with 14 bases in between. CDR3 residues: CASSEQGKVGNEQFF. The CDR3 coding sequence is TGTGCCAGCAGTGAACAGGGGAAGGTGGGCAATGAGCAGTTCTTC.

The chain carries TRBV7-9 and TRBJ2-7; D ambiguous. This CDR3 contains 14 residues. Trimming left V 2 bases short and J 4 bases short, with 12 bases between. Germline assignment: CDR1 SEHNR and CDR2 FQNEAQ (reference sequence). The CDR3 protein is CASSLRYSAYEQYF. The CDR3, as DNA: TGTGCCAGCAGCTTACGGTACAGTGCTTACGAGCAGTACTTC.

The chain uses TRBV27 and TRBJ1-6; D is perhaps TRBD1 (6 bases). Trimming removed 6 bases from V and 10 bases from J, with 16 bases in between. The CDR3 has 14 amino acids. Germline CDR1 MNHEY, CDR2 SMNVEV (reference sequence). CDR3 bases: TGTGCCAGCAGCTCCACCTTTACAGGGTCACCCCTCCACTTT. Its translation: CASSSTFTGSPLHF.

V gene TRBV2 combines with J gene TRBJ2-4; D might be TRBD2 (6 bases). This CDR3 comprises 12 residues. Germline V CDR1 and CDR2: SNHLY, FYNNEI. V lost 8 bases, J lost 9 bases, and 14 bases lay in between. The CDR3 DNA reads as TGTGCCAGCGGTCGGGGGACCGGCATTCAGTACTTC. Its protein product is CASGRGTGIQYF.

CDR3: CASNTRDRNTEAFF. The CDR3 DNA follows: TGTGCCAGTAACACGAGGGATAGGAACACTGAAGCTTTCTTT. This chain links TRBV19 with TRBJ1-1, with no clear D. Germline loops: CDR1 LNHDA, CDR2 SQIVND (reference sequence). The CDR3 sequence is 14 residues long. The germline V and J ends were trimmed by 7 bases and 1 base, with 13 bases remaining between them.

The chain has TRBV2 and TRBJ2-3; 11 nucleotides align to TRBD2. Germline CDR1 and CDR2: SNHLY and FYNNEI. After removal of 6 bases from V and 0 bases from J, the junction contained 14 bases not matched to a gene. This CDR3 is 19 amino acids long. CDR3 bases: TGTGCCAGCAGCGAGAACACTAGCGGGGGAACATCTAGCACAGATACGCAGTATTTT. Translation: CASSENTSGGTSSTDTQYF. Full variable domain (rest looked up from reference TRBV2 and TRBJ2-3): EPEVTQTPSHQVTQMGQEVILRCVPISNHLYFYWYRQILGQKVEFLVSFYNNEISEKSEIFDDQFSVERPDGSNFTLKIRSTKLEDSAMYFCASSENTSGGTSSTDTQYFGPGTRLTVL.

This clone appeared once. This chain uses TRBV13 with TRBJ2-7; weak D call: TRBD2 (6 bases). Germline V gene sequence: CDR1 PRHDT, CDR2 FYEKMQ (reference sequence). Trimming stripped 5 bases from V and 1 base from J, with 18 bases between. This CDR3 comprises 16 residues. The CDR3 is CASSRRGALNSYEQYF. DNA for the CDR3: TGTGCCAGCAGCAGGCGGGGCGCCCTTAATTCCTACGAGCAGTACTTC.

The chain recombines TRBV6-6 with TRBJ2-7; no definite D call. V was shortened by 0 bases and J by 2 bases, with 8 bases between the two germline ends. The CDR3 is 14 amino acids. Germline CDR1 is MNHNY and CDR2 is SVGAGI (reference sequence). CDR3 amino acids: CASSYSGTTYEQYF. DNA of the CDR3: TGTGCCAGCAGTTACTCGGGCACAACCTACGAGCAGTACTTC.

This chain links TRBV6-5 with TRBJ1-3; TRBD1 agrees at 8 bases. Germline V gene lookup returns CDR1 MNHEY and CDR2 SVGAGI. Trimming took 4 bases from V and 4 from J; bases not matched to a gene: 6. The CDR3 has 15 residues. As DNA, the CDR3 is TGTGCCAGCAGTTTACCGACAGGGGTAGGAAACACCATATATTTT. It is translated as CASSLPTGVGNTIYF.

The rearrangement joins TRBV19 to TRBJ1-1; the D is unclear. The CDR3 sequence is 14 residues long. Germline CDR1 reads LNHDA; CDR2 reads SQIVND (reference sequence). Trimming took off 5 bases at V and 5 bases at J, with 15 bases between the two ends. Here the CDR3 reads CASSFWSAETEAFF. The CDR3 bases are TGTGCCAGTAGTTTCTGGTCAGCGGAGACTGAAGCTTTCTTT.

The chain has TRBV19 and TRBJ2-3; D may be TRBD2 (6 bases). This CDR3 spans 15 amino acids. Looked up from germline, CDR1 is LNHDA and CDR2 is SQIVND (reference sequence). The V end was cut by 7 bases, the J end by 3 bases, with 17 bases between. CDR3 region: CASTTPGGGTDTQYF. The CDR3 region has the DNA TGTGCCAGTACCACCCCCGGTGGGGGGACAGATACGCAGTATTTT.

Concerning this clone itself: At one of its ends the junction is not consistent with the germline gene, which may arise from a read error. The genes are TRBV5-1 and TRBJ2-3, with a possible D match to TRBD1 (5 bases). This CDR3 spans 13 amino acids. Germline CDR1 SGHRS, CDR2 YFSETQ. The CDR3 DNA reads TGCGCCGGCAGGGTCGGTGTGACTGATACGCAGTATTTT. Protein product: CAGRVGVTDTQYF.

J is TRBJ1-2 and V is TRBV25-1, with D tentatively TRBD1 (6 bases). There are 13 residues in the CDR3. Trimming shortened V by 6 bases and J by 8 bases, and 16 bases separated the two germline ends. CDR1 is MGHDK, CDR2 SYGVNS, per germline. CDR3 sequence: CASRSLGAVGYTF. Written as DNA, the CDR3 is TGTGCCAGCAGATCTCTGGGGGCGGTAGGCTACACCTTC.

The chain recombines TRBV4-3 with TRBJ2-3, with 11 bases fitting TRBD2. Germline trimming cut 4 bases from V and 1 base from J; bases unmatched to any gene: 16. Germline V gene data show CDR1 as LGHNA and CDR2 as YSLEER. The CDR3 sequence is 20 residues long. This chain's CDR3 is CASSPDANSGGAGGTDTQYF. CDR3 DNA sequence: TGCGCCAGCAGCCCAGATGCGAATAGCGGGGGGGCAGGTGGCACAGATACGCAGTATTTT.

J is TRBJ1-2 and V is TRBV2, with a possible D match to TRBD1 (5 bases). This CDR3 comprises 14 residues. Trimming cost V 7 bases and J 4 bases, with 16 bases left between them. Looked up from germline, CDR1 is SNHLY and CDR2 is FYNNEI. The CDR3 reads CASTVTTAIYGYTF. CDR3 bases: TGTGCCAGCACTGTCACGACAGCCATCTATGGCTACACCTTC.

V and J are TRBV5-6 and TRBJ1-1; 7 positions agree with TRBD1. This CDR3 has 15 residues. CDR1 is SGHDT and CDR2 is YYEEEE in the germline V gene. Trimming at V came to 3 bases and at J to 3 bases, leaving 8 bases not matched to a gene. The DNA of the CDR3 is TGTGCCAGCAGCTCGGGAACAGGGGTCGACACTGAAGCTTTCTTT. It translates to CASSSGTGVDTEAFF.

This clone has only a few counts. The gene calls are TRBV7-2 and TRBJ1-3, with TRBD1 identical over 7 bases. The CDR3 contains 14 residues. V lost 8 bases and J lost 3; bases outside the gene matches: 7. In germline, CDR1 is SGHTA, CDR2 FQGNSA. The DNA of the CDR3 is TGTGCCAGCTCTCAGGGGGGATATGGAAACACCATATATTTT. Amino acid sequence: CASSQGGYGNTIYF.

The rearrangement links TRBV7-2 to TRBJ1-6, with TRBD1 as a possible D gene (6 bases). Germline loops: CDR1 SGHTA, CDR2 FQGNSA. The CDR3 is made up of 16 amino acids. The V and J ends lost 1 base and 7 bases respectively, with 14 bases between them. The CDR3 region has the DNA TGTGCCAGCAGCTTAGGGGTAGGGGGTGTGAATTCACCCCTCCACTTT. Protein product: CASSLGVGGVNSPLHF.

This sequence joins TRBV6-1 and TRBJ1-1; D is unclear. There are 13 residues in the CDR3. Germline values: CDR1 MNHNS, CDR2 SASEGT. V was trimmed by 0 bases and J by 5 bases, leaving 7 bases between them. The CDR3 bases are TGTGCCAGCAGTGAAGCGTCTTTGACTGAAGCTTTCTTT. Its protein product is CASSEASLTEAFF.

The chain recombines TRBV4-1 with TRBJ1-1; no firm D call. The length of the CDR3 is 13 residues. CDR1 and CDR2 (germline): MGHRA, YSYEKL. Trimming stripped 1 base from V and 3 bases from J, with 6 bases between. The CDR3 DNA follows: TGCGCCAGCAGCCAAGTACAGTACACTGAAGCTTTCTTT. Protein sequence: CASSQVQYTEAFF.

The chain employs TRBV11-3 and TRBJ2-3; TRBD2 matches 10 bases. CDR3 length: 14 residues. The germline CDR1 and CDR2 sequences are SGHNT and YENEEA. The V segment lost 5 bases and the J segment 4 bases; nucleotides outside the gene matches: 3. The CDR3 loop is CASSPAGGPDTQYF. CDR3 nucleotide sequence: TGTGCCAGCAGCCCAGCGGGGGGGCCAGATACGCAGTATTTT.